This entry lists 27 T cell receptor beta chains sequenced from one sample in a study of early T cells in non-severe SARS-CoV-2 infection. Via MiXCR, TCRdb re-called the 5' RACE reads, giving one row per CDR3 protein. The sample holds approximately 74,000 distinct CDR3 sequences, about 14% seen once. The sequenced sample was whole blood. Receptors originate from an adult who was a healthcare worker with PCR-confirmed SARS-CoV-2 infection or an uninfected control (not recorded which).

The chain recombines TRBV28 with TRBJ2-7; tentative D call: TRBD1 (5 bases). V was trimmed by 5 bases and J by 6 bases, leaving 14 bases between them. Germline loops: CDR1 MDHEN, CDR2 SYDVKM. CDR3 size: 13 residues. In DNA, the CDR3 is TGTGCCAGCAGTCCGACAGCTACCCCCGAGCAGTACTTC. Amino acids: CASSPTATPEQYF. Full variable domain (missing parts from reference TRBV28 and TRBJ2-7): DVKVTQSSRYLVKRTGEKVFLECVQDMDHENMFWYRQDPGLGLRLIYFSYDVKMKEKGDIPEGYSVSREKKERFSLILESASTNQTSMYLCASSPTATPEQYFGPGTRLTVT.

J is TRBJ2-4 and V is TRBV12-3 or TRBV12-4; no firm D call. The length of the CDR3 is 14 residues. V was clipped by 2 bases and J by 7 bases, with 12 bases between them. DNA for the CDR3: TGTGCCAGCAGTTTAACCCGATTCGGGAACATTCAGTACTTC. Protein product: CASSLTRFGNIQYF.

This chain uses TRBV11-1 with TRBJ1-1; tentative D call: TRBD1 (5 bases). V lost 5 bases, J lost 1 base, and 11 bases lay in between. Germline V gene data show CDR1 as SGHAT and CDR2 as FQDESV (reference sequence). The CDR3 contains 14 residues. This CDR3 is CASSPGRPNTEAFF. CDR3 nucleotide sequence: TGTGCCAGCAGCCCGGGGCGTCCGAACACTGAAGCTTTCTTT.

This clonotype has ten or more counts. V and J are TRBV3-1 and TRBJ2-3; D is possibly TRBD2 (6 bases). This CDR3 contains 15 residues. V shed 4 bases and J shed 4 bases, with 15 bases lying between them. Germline V CDR1 and CDR2: LGHDT, YNNKEL (reference sequence). The chain's CDR3 is CASSRRGDEADTQYF. Here the CDR3 DNA reads TGTGCCAGCAGCCGCCGCGGGGATGAGGCAGATACGCAGTATTTT.

The rearrangement joins TRBV2 to TRBJ1-5; 8 bases match TRBD1. Germline V gene sequence: CDR1 SNHLY, CDR2 FYNNEI. V dropped 4 bases and J dropped 3; count of bases not matched to a gene: 5. The CDR3 contains 15 residues. CDR3 sequence reads: CASSVDRGLNQPQHF. Written as DNA, the CDR3 is TGTGCCAGCAGTGTAGACAGGGGTCTCAATCAGCCCCAGCATTTT.

This chain joins TRBV29-1 and TRBJ2-1; D possibly corresponds to TRBD1 (6 bases). V was clipped by 5 bases and J by 4 bases, with 12 bases between them. The CDR3 has 13 residues. Per the germline V gene, CDR1 is SQVTM and CDR2 is ANQGSEA. CDR3 bases: TGCAGCGTTTTAGGGGGATTTTACAATGAGCAGTTCTTC. Its translation is CSVLGGFYNEQFF.

V usage is TRBV7-9 and J usage is TRBJ2-6, with a weak D call TRBD1 (5 bases). The length of the CDR3 is 15 residues. The germline gives CDR1 SEHNR, CDR2 FQNEAQ (reference sequence). Between the trimmed V and J ends, which lost 5 bases and 1 base, there was a span of 9 bases. DNA of the CDR3: TGTGCCAGCAGCAGGCAGGGTTCTGGGGCCAACGTCCTGACTTTC. Encoded protein: CASSRQGSGANVLTF.

This clonotype was counted a few times. V usage is TRBV4-2 and J usage is TRBJ2-3; D remains unclear. CDR3 size: 16 residues. V lost 1 base to trimming and J lost 4 bases, with 15 bases between them. Germline V CDR1 and CDR2: LGHNA, YNFKEQ. The CDR3 is CASSQGQTDMSDTQYF. CDR3 in DNA: TGTGCCAGCAGCCAAGGGCAAACAGATATGTCAGATACGCAGTATTTT.

In its sample, this clonotype was seen many times. J is TRBJ2-1 and V is TRBV4-3; the D gene is possibly TRBD2 (6 bases). CDR1 is LGHNA, CDR2 YSLEER, per germline. The CDR3 is made up of 16 amino acids. Trimming removed 0 bases from V and 6 bases from J, with 15 bases in between. The DNA of the CDR3 is TGCGCCAGCAGCCAAGATGCAGGGTCAGCGGGCAATGAGCAGTTCTTC. The encoded protein is CASSQDAGSAGNEQFF.

V and J are TRBV12-5 and TRBJ1-1, with D unclear. The CDR3 spans 16 residues. Germline CDR1 reads LGHNT; CDR2 reads FRNRAP. The V and J ends lost 7 bases and 1 base respectively, with 19 bases between them. CDR3 region: CASAKLMDFPNTEAFF. CDR3 in DNA: TGTGCTAGTGCTAAACTAATGGACTTTCCGAACACTGAAGCTTTCTTT.

This chain joins TRBV12-3 or TRBV12-4 and TRBJ2-3; unclear D gene. The V end lost 6 bases, the J end lost 3 bases, and 10 bases lay between the germline ends. This CDR3 comprises 13 residues. The CDR3 DNA reads TGTGCCAGCAGGTCCCCGGGTACAGATACGCAGTATTTT. The encoded protein is CASRSPGTDTQYF.

V usage is TRBV11-2 and J usage is TRBJ1-2; D ambiguous. Germline lookup yields CDR1 SGHAT and CDR2 FQNNGV. V gave up 1 base and J gave up 3 bases, with 9 bases separating them. The CDR3 totals 14 residues. The CDR3 loop reads CASSLVGMDYGYTF. The CDR3 DNA reads as TGTGCCAGCAGCTTAGTAGGGATGGACTATGGCTACACCTTC.

This clonotype was seen only a few times. This chain uses TRBV29-1 with TRBJ1-2; 9 nucleotides match TRBD1. With V trimmed by 4 bases and J by 6 bases, 9 bases remained unmatched. In germline, CDR1 is SQVTM, CDR2 ANQGSEA. The CDR3 covers 14 residues. CDR3 coding DNA: TGCAGCGTTGTAAGGGGTACAGGGGGCAATGGCTACACCTTC. It is translated as CSVVRGTGGNGYTF.

The chain joins TRBV12-3 or TRBV12-4 to TRBJ1-2; tentatively, D is TRBD1 (5 bases). The V gene lost 7 bases and the J gene lost 0 bases, with 12 bases spanning the gap. This CDR3 contains 14 residues. The CDR3 is CASIREGPNYGYTF. CDR3 nucleotides: TGTGCCAGCATACGGGAGGGACCTAACTATGGCTACACCTTC.

This clonotype was picked up a small number of times. The chain joins TRBV11-1 to TRBJ2-4; tentatively, D is TRBD2 (5 bases). CDR3 length equals 15 residues. CDR1 and CDR2 (germline): SGHAT, FQDESV (reference sequence). The V end lost 3 bases, the J end lost 1 base, and 10 bases lay between the germline ends. In DNA form, the CDR3 reads TGTGCCAGCAGCTTTGAGGGTAGGGCCAAAAACATTCAGTACTTC. Its translation is CASSFEGRAKNIQYF.

In its sample, this clonotype was seen a few times. V and J are TRBV6-6 and TRBJ1-3; D not certain. Germline lookup yields CDR1 MNHNY and CDR2 SVGAGI (reference sequence). The CDR3 is made up of 12 amino acids. V shed 4 bases and J shed 8 bases, with 9 bases lying between them. The chain's CDR3 is CASSSPADTIYF. The CDR3 DNA sequence: TGTGCCAGCAGTTCCCCGGCCGACACCATATATTTT.

In this sample, this clonotype turned up a few times. This chain uses TRBV3-1 with TRBJ2-7; 13 nucleotides agree with TRBD2. Germline V gives CDR1 LGHDT, CDR2 YNNKEL (reference sequence). Trimming took 2 bases from V and 3 from J; bases not matched to a gene: 1. The CDR3 totals 15 residues. The CDR3 here is CASSQRTSGSYEQYF. The CDR3 DNA sequence: TGTGCCAGCAGCCAACGGACTAGCGGGAGCTACGAGCAGTACTTC.

This clonotype has more than one count but fewer than ten. The gene calls are TRBV29-1 and TRBJ2-1; D not resolved. In germline, CDR1 is SQVTM, CDR2 ANQGSEA. The CDR3 length is 9 residues. Trimming removed 8 bases from V and 12 bases from J, with 11 bases in between. Here the CDR3 DNA reads TGCAGCTTCAGACTCGGGCAGTTCTTC. Translated, it gives CSFRLGQFF.

This chain joins TRBV7-2 and TRBJ2-7; no clear D. The CDR3 runs 11 residues. The germline CDR1 and CDR2 sequences are SGHTA and FQGNSA. V lost 1 base and J 6 bases, leaving 4 bases between the germline ends. Written as DNA, the CDR3 is TGTGCCAGCAGCTTAGTGGGCGAGCAGTACTTC. This encodes CASSLVGEQYF. Full variable domain (rest looked up from reference TRBV7-2 and TRBJ2-7): GAGVSQSPSNKVTEKGKDVELRCDPISGHTALYWYRQSLGQGLEFLIYFQGNSAPDKSGLPSDRFSAERTGGSVSTLTIQRTQQEDSAVYLCASSLVGEQYFGPGTRLTVT.

In this sample, this clonotype turned up many times. The genes are TRBV29-1 and TRBJ2-5, with TRBD1 identical over 7 bases. There are 11 residues in the CDR3. The V gene's germline CDR1 is SQVTM and CDR2 ANQGSEA. CDR3 nucleotide sequence: TGCAGGGGGGACAGTCAAGAGACCCAGTACTTC. Amino acids: CRGDSQETQYF.

V is TRBV12-3 or TRBV12-4 and J is TRBJ2-3, with a possible D match to TRBD2 (6 bases). The CDR3 sequence is 16 residues long. The V gene lost 5 bases and the J gene lost 2 bases, with 17 bases spanning the gap. In DNA, the CDR3 is TGTGCCAGCAGTCCCCGGGGAGGCGGGGCCACAGATACGCAGTATTTT. Protein product: CASSPRGGGATDTQYF.

CDR3 nucleotides: TGTGCCAGCAGCACCGGGACTAGCGGGGGGGCTTACAATGAGCAGTTCTTC. This gives the protein CASSTGTSGGAYNEQFF. The rearrangement links TRBV7-8 to TRBJ2-1, with 16 bases matching TRBD2. Germline V gene lookup returns CDR1 SGHVS and CDR2 FQNEAQ. V was clipped by 5 bases and J by 4 bases; unmatched bases: 5. The CDR3 loop spans 17 amino acids. Combining the CDR3 with reference TRBV7-8 and TRBJ2-1 gives the whole variable domain GAGVSQSPRYKVAKRGQDVALRCDPISGHVSLFWYQQALGQGPEFLTYFQNEAQLDKSGLPSDRFFAERPEGSVSTLKIQRTQQEDSAVYLCASSTGTSGGAYNEQFFGPGTRLTVL.

This clonotype has ten or more counts. This chain uses TRBV3-1 with TRBJ2-1, with 8 bases lining up with TRBD2. V trimming: 0 bases; J trimming: 5 bases; junction bases outside the gene matches: 6. This CDR3 spans 16 amino acids. The V gene's germline CDR1 is LGHDT and CDR2 YNNKEL (reference sequence). Here the CDR3 reads CASSQDRNGGDNEQFF. The CDR3 coding sequence is TGTGCCAGCAGCCAAGATCGGAACGGGGGGGACAATGAGCAGTTCTTC.

The genes are TRBV5-1 and TRBJ2-7; no firm D call. Germline V gene sequence: CDR1 SGHRS, CDR2 YFSETQ. The CDR3 contains 13 residues. Trimming cost V 0 bases and J 6 bases, with 10 bases left between them. The CDR3 is CASSLGVASEQYF. As DNA, the CDR3 is TGCGCCAGCAGCTTGGGGGTAGCCAGCGAGCAGTACTTC.

In this sample, this clonotype turned up a few times. The rearrangement links TRBV12-3 or TRBV12-4 to TRBJ2-1; D is possibly TRBD1 (6 bases). V was cut by 0 bases and J by 3 bases, with 9 bases left in between. The CDR3 contains 15 residues. The CDR3 is CASSLARQVYNEQFF. CDR3 bases: TGTGCCAGCAGTTTAGCGAGACAGGTCTACAATGAGCAGTTCTTC.

This clonotype was observed a handful of times. V is TRBV6-1 and J is TRBJ2-7, with D hard to call. Trimming cost V 4 bases and J 4 bases, with 8 bases left between them. The CDR3 extends over 12 amino acids. The germline V gene encodes CDR1 MNHNS and CDR2 SASEGT. The CDR3 DNA reads as TGTGCCAGCAGTGCACAGCCATACGAGCAGTACTTC. Its translation: CASSAQPYEQYF.

A few counts support this clonotype. This chain links TRBV6-6 with TRBJ2-3; 15 bases map to TRBD2. Germline V lookup: CDR1 MNHNY, CDR2 SVGAGI (reference sequence). The CDR3 is 14 residues long. V gave up 6 bases and J gave up 11 bases; unmatched junction bases: 6. CDR3 nucleotides: TGTGCCAGCAGCCCCGGACTAGCGGGGGGGCAGCAGTATTTT. Protein: CASSPGLAGGQQYF.